These T cell receptor beta chains were read from a single sample in a study of T cells in narcolepsy. The assay was immunoSEQ multiplex PCR, and TCRdb's table has in-frame clones only and misses some. The table records about 27,000 clones, 80% to 90% of them present only once. Sequences were obtained from CD45RA- memory CD4+ T cells from PBMCs. These receptors all come from a human donor with narcolepsy. Both conserved end residues are part of each CDR3. Each record gives: V gene, D gene, CDR3 length, clone size, J gene, CDR3 protein, CDR3 DNA. D genes are given only for firm matches. Not every row has a clone size; where given, it reads once, few, many or a size class.

TRBV6-1,-,14,-,TRBJ1-2,CASSNRDFNYGYTF,TGTGCCAGCAGTAACCGGGACTTCAACTATGGCTACACCTTC
TRBV15,-,14,-,TRBJ1-5,CATSRQWSNQPQHF,TGTGCCACCAGCAGACAATGGAGCAATCAGCCCCAGCATTTT
TRBV6-5,TRBD2,15,-,TRBJ2-5,CASSSTSGRAKTQYF,TGTGCCAGCAGTTCGACTAGCGGGAGGGCGAAGACCCAGTACTTC
TRBV28,-,15,-,TRBJ1-1,CASSLHRPRATEAFF,TGTGCCAGCAGTCTCCACCGACCCAGGGCCACTGAAGCTTTCTTT
TRBV2,-,18,-,TRBJ2-6,CAREGTGTRASGANVLTF,TGTGCCAGAGAGGGTACCGGGACAAGAGCCTCTGGGGCCAACGTCCTGACTTTC
TRBV29-1,TRBD1,13,once,TRBJ1-5,CSVVTGTGGSQHF,TGCAGCGTTGTAACCGGGACAGGTGGGTCCCAGCATTTT
TRBV28,-,17,-,TRBJ2-7,CASSFPGTPALAAQQYF,TGTGCCAGCAGTTTTCCCGGGACCCCGGCTTTAGCTGCGCAGCAGTACTTC
TRBV10-3,TRBD2,16,-,TRBJ2-2,CAISGAGTSNTGELFF,TGTGCCATCAGCGGCGCCGGGACTAGTAACACCGGGGAGCTGTTTTTT
TRBV11-3,-,15,-,TRBJ2-1,CASSSGPNPYNEQFF,TGTGCCAGCAGCTCCGGACCAAACCCATACAATGAGCAGTTCTTC
TRBV28,-,14,-,TRBJ1-4,CASSFLDRLEKLFF,TGTGCCAGCAGTTTCTTGGACAGACTAGAAAAACTGTTTTTT
TRBV19,-,14,once,TRBJ2-7,CASSRYGIDYEQYF,TGTGCCAGTAGTCGCTATGGGATTGACTACGAGCAGTACTTC
TRBV7-2,TRBD1,14,-,TRBJ1-1,CASSRGQRYTEAFF,TGTGCCAGCAGCCGGGGACAGCGATACACTGAAGCTTTCTTT
TRBV4-1,-,14,-,TRBJ2-5,CASSPLTGFETQYF,TGCGCCAGCAGCCCCCTGACAGGCTTTGAGACCCAGTACTTC
TRBV11-2,-,14,-,TRBJ1-2,CASIQLGPNYGYTF,TGTGCCAGCATACAGCTGGGACCCAACTATGGCTACACCTTC
TRBV5-3,-,16,-,TRBJ2-2,CARRYNQGTYTGELFF,TGTGCCAGAAGATACAACCAGGGGACTTACACCGGGGAGCTGTTTTTT
TRBV2,-,17,-,TRBJ1-6,CASREETSARVPFPLHF,TGTGCCAGCAGGGAGGAGACCAGTGCGCGGGTCCCCTTCCCCCTCCACTTT
TRBV9,-,13,-,TRBJ2-1,CASSVDMVSEQFF,TGTGCCAGCAGCGTAGACATGGTCTCTGAGCAGTTCTTC
TRBV7-2,TRBD1,15,-,TRBJ1-1,CASSLVGTGRTEAFF,TGTGCCAGCAGCTTAGTAGGGACAGGGAGGACTGAAGCTTTCTTT
TRBV5-1,-,14,-,TRBJ2-3,CASDPTGAGNTQYF,TGCGCCAGCGATCCGACCGGGGCCGGGAATACGCAGTATTTT
TRBV7-9,TRBD1,15,-,TRBJ1-6,CASSFGTDQGSPLHF,TGTGCCAGCAGCTTTGGGACAGACCAGGGGTCACCCCTCCACTTT
TRBV7-9,TRBD1,12,-,TRBJ2-7,CASSLQGTGQYF,TGTGCCAGCAGCTTACAGGGGACAGGACAGTACTTC
TRBV13,TRBD1,15,-,TRBJ2-5,CASSPGTEFAETQYF,TGTGCCAGCAGCCCGGGGACAGAATTTGCGGAGACCCAGTACTTC
TRBV7-2,-,14,-,TRBJ1-3,CASSLSLSGNTIYF,TGTGCCAGCAGTTTAAGTTTATCTGGAAACACCATATATTTT
TRBV28,-,13,-,TRBJ1-5,CASSLGSDQPQHF,TGTGCCAGCAGTTTAGGGTCAGATCAGCCCCAGCATTTT
TRBV5-4,-,14,once,TRBJ1-5,CASSPGPYNQPQHF,TGTGCCAGCAGCCCGGGTCCGTACAATCAGCCCCAGCATTTT
TRBV7-2,-,15,-,TRBJ2-3,CASSSSALSTDTQYF,TGTGCCAGCAGCAGTAGCGCTTTAAGCACAGATACGCAGTATTTT
TRBV5-4,-,16,-,TRBJ1-6,CASSLNGGALGSPLHF,TGTGCCAGCAGCTTGAATGGGGGCGCTTTGGGTTCACCCCTCCACTTT